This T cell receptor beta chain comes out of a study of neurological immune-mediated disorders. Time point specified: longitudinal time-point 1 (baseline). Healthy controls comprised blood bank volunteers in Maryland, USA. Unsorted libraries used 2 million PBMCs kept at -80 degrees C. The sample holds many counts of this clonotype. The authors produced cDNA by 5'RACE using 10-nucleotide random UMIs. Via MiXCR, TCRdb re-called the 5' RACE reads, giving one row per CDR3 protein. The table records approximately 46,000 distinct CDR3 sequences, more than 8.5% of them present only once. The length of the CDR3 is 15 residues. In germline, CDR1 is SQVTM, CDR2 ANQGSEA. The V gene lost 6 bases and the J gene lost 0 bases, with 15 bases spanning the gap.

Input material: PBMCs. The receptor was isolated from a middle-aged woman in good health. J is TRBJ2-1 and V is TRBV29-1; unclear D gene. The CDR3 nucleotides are TGCAGCGTGCCTCGGGCAGGTAGCTCCTACAATGAGCAGTTCTTC. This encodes CSVPRAGSSYNEQFF.